The entry below gives a single TCR beta chain sequence along with its context. As originally analysed: Reference gene primer amplification yielded estimated nucleated cell counts. Clones were sequenced by immunoSEQ multiplex PCR, and TCRdb holds only the in-frame ones, with some missing. From that table come the V and J calls and clone size; the DNA was used to work out D and trimming. Here the sample spans around 310,000 clones, about nine tenths being singletons. V was shortened by 5 bases and J by 1 base, with 17 bases between the two germline ends. Germline assignment: CDR1 SGHAT and CDR2 FQNNGV. The CDR3 extends over 17 amino acids. This record comes from a study of blood T cell repertoires in COVID-19.

The sequencing input was PBMCs or T cells enriched from blood (not recorded which). The receptor's source is a woman younger than 45 who had recovered from COVID-19. The J gene is TRBJ2-2, the V gene TRBV11-2; a possible D gene is TRBD1 (5 bases). The CDR3 bases are TGTGCCAGCAGCCATTTAAGGGGCAAGCGGAACACCGGGGAGCTGTTTTTT. Encoded protein: CASSHLRGKRNTGELFF.